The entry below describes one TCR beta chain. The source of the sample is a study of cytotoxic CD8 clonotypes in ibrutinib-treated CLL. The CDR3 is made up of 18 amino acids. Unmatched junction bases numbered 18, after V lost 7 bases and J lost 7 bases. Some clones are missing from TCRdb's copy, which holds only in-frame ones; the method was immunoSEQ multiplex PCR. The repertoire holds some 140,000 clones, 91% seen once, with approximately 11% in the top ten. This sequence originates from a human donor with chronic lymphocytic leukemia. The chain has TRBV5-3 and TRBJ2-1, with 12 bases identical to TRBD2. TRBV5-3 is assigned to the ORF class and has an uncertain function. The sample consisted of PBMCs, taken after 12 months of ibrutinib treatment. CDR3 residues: CARGDRTSGKVGTNEQFF. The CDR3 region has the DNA TGTGCCAGAGGAGATCGGACTAGCGGGAAGGTTGGTACGAATGAGCAGTTCTTC.